This T cell receptor beta chain emerged from a study of cytomegalovirus exposure and HLA in healthy donors. This clone was counted a few times. With 60 Vbeta and 13 Jbeta primers, the PCR was carried out. Measured with immunoSEQ multiplex PCR; TCRdb has only the in-frame clones, and not every one. Of about 95,000 clones in the sample, roughly two thirds were seen once. The sequence came from a woman aged 45-65 years in good health and CMV-seropositive. Sequencing input: PBMCs.

The CDR3 nucleotides are TGTGCCAGCAATAAGGGGGGGGATCAGCCCCAGCATTTT. Its protein is CASNKGGDQPQHF. The chain combines TRBV6-6 with TRBJ1-5; TRBD1 is a possible D gene (6 bases). V was trimmed by 7 bases and J by 5 bases, leaving 12 bases between them. Per the germline V gene, CDR1 is MNHNY and CDR2 is SVGAGI (reference sequence). The CDR3 runs 13 residues.